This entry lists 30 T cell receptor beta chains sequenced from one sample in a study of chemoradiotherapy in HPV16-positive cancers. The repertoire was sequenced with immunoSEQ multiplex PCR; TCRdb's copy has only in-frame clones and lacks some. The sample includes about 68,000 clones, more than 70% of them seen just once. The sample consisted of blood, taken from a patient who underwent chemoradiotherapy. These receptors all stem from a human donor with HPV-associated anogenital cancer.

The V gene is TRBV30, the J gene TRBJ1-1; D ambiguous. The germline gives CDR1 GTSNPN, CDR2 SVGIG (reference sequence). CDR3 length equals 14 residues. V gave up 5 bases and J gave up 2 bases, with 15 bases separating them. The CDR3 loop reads CAWDVGGVNTEAFF. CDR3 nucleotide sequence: TGTGCCTGGGACGTCGGCGGGGTTAACACTGAAGCTTTCTTT.

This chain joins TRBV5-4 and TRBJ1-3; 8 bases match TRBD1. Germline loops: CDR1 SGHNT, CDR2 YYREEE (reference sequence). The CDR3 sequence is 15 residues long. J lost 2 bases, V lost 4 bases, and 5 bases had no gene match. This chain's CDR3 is CASSRDRGTGNTIYF. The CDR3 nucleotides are TGTGCCAGCAGCCGAGACAGGGGAACTGGAAACACCATATATTTT.

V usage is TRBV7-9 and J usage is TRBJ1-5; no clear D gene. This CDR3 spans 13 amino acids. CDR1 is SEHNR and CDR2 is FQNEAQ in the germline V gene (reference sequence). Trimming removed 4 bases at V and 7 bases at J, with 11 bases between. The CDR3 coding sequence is TGTGCCAGCAGCTCAAAGGTCGACCAGCCCCAGCATTTT. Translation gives CASSSKVDQPQHF. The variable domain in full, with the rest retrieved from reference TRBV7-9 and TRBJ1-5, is DTGVSQNPRHKITKRGQNVTFRCDPISEHNRLYWYRQTLGQGPEFLTYFQNEAQLEKSRLLSDRFSAERPKGSFSTLEIQRTEQGDSAMYLCASSSKVDQPQHFGDGTRLSIL.

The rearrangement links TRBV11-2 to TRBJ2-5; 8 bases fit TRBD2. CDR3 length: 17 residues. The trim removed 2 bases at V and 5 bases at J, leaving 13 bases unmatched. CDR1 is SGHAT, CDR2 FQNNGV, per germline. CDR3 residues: CASSLSRGGVGAETQYF. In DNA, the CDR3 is TGTGCCAGCAGCTTATCTCGGGGGGGTGTTGGTGCGGAGACCCAGTACTTC.

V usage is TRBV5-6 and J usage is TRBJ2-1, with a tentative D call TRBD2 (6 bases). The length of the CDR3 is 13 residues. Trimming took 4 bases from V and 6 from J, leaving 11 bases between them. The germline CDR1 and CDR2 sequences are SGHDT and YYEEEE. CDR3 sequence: CASSPVGGNEQFF. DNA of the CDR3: TGTGCCAGCAGCCCCGTGGGGGGCAATGAGCAGTTCTTC.

The CDR3 region has the DNA TGTGCCAGCTCACCACGTGGGACAGGAGAGACCCAGTACTTC. This encodes CASSPRGTGETQYF. The rearrangement uses TRBV18 and TRBJ2-5; 8 nucleotides align to TRBD1. Germline CDR1 KGHSH, CDR2 LQKENI. Germline trimming cut 1 base from V and 4 bases from J; bases unmatched to any gene: 2. CDR3 length: 14 residues. The full variable domain, in which reference TRBV18 and TRBJ2-5 provide the parts outside the CDR3, is NAGVMQNPRHLVRRRGQEARLRCSPMKGHSHVYWYRQLPEEGLKFMVYLQKENIIDESGMPKERFSAEFPKEGPSILRIQQVVRGDSAAYFCASSPRGTGETQYFGPGTRLLVL.

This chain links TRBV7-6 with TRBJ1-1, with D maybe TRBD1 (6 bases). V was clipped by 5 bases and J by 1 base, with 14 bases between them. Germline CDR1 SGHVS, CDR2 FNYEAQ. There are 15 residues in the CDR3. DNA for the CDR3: TGTGCCAGCAGCCATAGGACAGTGGGGAACACTGAAGCTTTCTTT. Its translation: CASSHRTVGNTEAFF.

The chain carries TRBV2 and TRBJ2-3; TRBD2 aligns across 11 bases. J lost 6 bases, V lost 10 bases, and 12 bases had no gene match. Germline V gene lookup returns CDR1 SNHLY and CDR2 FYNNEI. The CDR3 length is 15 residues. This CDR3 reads CAISRIAGGLDTQYF. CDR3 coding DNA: TGTGCCATCTCACGCATAGCGGGGGGGCTTGATACGCAGTATTTT.

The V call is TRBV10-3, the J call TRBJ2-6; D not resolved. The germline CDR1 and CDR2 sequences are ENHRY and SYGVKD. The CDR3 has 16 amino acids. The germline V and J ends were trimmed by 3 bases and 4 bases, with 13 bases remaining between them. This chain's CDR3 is CAISDPGLVGANVLTF. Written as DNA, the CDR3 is TGTGCCATCAGTGACCCGGGCCTTGTAGGGGCCAACGTCCTGACTTTC.

In nucleotides, the CDR3 is TGTGCCAGCGCCAGCTCCCAAGACTACGAGCAGTACTTC. As protein: CASASSQDYEQYF. The rearrangement uses TRBV25-1 and TRBJ2-7, with unresolved D. This CDR3 spans 13 amino acids. The V gene's germline CDR1 is MGHDK and CDR2 SYGVNS. The V and J ends lost 8 bases and 3 bases respectively, with 14 bases between them.

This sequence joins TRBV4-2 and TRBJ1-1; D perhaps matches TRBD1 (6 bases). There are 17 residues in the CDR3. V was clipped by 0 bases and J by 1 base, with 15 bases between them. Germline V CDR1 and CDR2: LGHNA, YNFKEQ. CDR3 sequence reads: CASSQDQGRPTNTEAFF. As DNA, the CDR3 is TGTGCCAGCAGCCAAGATCAGGGGAGGCCAACGAACACTGAAGCTTTCTTT.

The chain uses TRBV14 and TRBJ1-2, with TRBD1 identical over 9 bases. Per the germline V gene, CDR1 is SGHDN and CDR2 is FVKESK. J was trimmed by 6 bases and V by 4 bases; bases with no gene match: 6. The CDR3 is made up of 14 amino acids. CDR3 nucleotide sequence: TGTGCCAGCAGCCCTCGACAGGGGGTGGATGGCTACACCTTC. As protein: CASSPRQGVDGYTF.

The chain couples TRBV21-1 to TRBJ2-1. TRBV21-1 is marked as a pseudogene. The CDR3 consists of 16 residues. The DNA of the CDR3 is TGTGCCAGCAGGTATTTAGTACACCATTCCGACAATGAGCAGTTCTTC. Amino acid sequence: CASRYLVHHSDNEQFF.

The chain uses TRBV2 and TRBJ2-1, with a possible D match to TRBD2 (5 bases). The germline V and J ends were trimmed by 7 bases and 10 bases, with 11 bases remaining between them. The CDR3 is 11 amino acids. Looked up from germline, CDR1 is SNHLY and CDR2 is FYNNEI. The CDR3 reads CASTRAGEQFF. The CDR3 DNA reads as TGTGCCAGCACGAGGGCAGGCGAGCAGTTCTTC. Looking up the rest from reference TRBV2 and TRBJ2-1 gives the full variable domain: EPEVTQTPSHQVTQMGQEVILRCVPISNHLYFYWYRQILGQKVEFLVSFYNNEISEKSEIFDDQFSVERPDGSNFTLKIRSTKLEDSAMYFCASTRAGEQFFGPGTRLTVL.

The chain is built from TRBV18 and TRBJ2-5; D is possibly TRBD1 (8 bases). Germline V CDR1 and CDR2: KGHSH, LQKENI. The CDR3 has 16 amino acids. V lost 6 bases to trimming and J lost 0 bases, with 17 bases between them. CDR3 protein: CASSQDRGLYQETQYF. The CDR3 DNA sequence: TGTGCCAGCTCTCAAGACAGGGGACTATACCAAGAGACCCAGTACTTC.

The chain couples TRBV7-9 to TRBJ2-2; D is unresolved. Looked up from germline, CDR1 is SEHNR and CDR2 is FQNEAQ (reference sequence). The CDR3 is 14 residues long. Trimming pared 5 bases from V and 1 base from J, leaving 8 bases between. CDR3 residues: CASSPTENTGELFF. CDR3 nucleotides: TGTGCCAGCAGCCCCACAGAGAACACCGGGGAGCTGTTTTTT.

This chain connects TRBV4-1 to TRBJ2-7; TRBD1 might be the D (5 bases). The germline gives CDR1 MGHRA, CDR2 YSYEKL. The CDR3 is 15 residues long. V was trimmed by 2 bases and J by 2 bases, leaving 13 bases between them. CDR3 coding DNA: TGCGCCAGCAGCCAAAGCAGGGTTCCCCCCTACGAGCAGTACTTC. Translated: CASSQSRVPPYEQYF.

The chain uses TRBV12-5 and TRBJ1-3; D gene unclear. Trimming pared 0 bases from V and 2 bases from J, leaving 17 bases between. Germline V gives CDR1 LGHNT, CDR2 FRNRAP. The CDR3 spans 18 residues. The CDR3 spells CASGLVLGQNITGNTIYF. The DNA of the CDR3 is TGTGCTAGTGGTTTGGTACTCGGGCAGAATATCACTGGAAACACCATATATTTT.

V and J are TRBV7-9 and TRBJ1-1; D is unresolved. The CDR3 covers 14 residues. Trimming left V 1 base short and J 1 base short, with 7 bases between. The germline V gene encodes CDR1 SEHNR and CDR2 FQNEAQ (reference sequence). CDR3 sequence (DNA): TGTGCCAGCAGCTTAGTGAAGAAGAACACTGAAGCTTTCTTT. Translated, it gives CASSLVKKNTEAFF.

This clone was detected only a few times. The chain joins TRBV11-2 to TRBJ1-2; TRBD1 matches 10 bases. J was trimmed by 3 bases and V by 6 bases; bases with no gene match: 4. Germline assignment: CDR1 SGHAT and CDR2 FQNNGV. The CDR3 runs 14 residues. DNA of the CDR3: TGTGCCAGCAGTTCCGGGACAGGGGACTATGGCTACACCTTC. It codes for CASSSGTGDYGYTF.

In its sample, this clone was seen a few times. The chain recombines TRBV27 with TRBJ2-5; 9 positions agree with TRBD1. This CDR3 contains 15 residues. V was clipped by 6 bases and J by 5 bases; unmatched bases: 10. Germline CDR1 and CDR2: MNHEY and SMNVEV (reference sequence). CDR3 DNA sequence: TGTGCCAGCAGCCGCCCCCCCGGGACAGGGGAGACCCAGTACTTC. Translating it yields CASSRPPGTGETQYF.

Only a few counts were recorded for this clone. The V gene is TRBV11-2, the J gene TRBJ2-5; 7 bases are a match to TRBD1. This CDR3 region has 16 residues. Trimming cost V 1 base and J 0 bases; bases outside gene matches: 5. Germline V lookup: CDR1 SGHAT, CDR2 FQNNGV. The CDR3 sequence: CASSLGWQGDQETQYF. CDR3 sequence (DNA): TGTGCCAGCAGCTTAGGATGGCAGGGGGACCAAGAGACCCAGTACTTC. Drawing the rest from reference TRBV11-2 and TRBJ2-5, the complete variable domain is EAGVAQSPRYKIIEKRQSVAFWCNPISGHATLYWYQQILGQGPKLLIQFQNNGVVDDSQLPKDRFSAERLKGVDSTLKIQPAKLEDSAVYLCASSLGWQGDQETQYFGPGTRLLVL.

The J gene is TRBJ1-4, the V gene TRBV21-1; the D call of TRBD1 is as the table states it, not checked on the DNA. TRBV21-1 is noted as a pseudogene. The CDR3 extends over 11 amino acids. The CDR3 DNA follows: TGTGCCAGCATCCAACAGGGTCAACTGTTTTTT. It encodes CASIQQGQLFF.

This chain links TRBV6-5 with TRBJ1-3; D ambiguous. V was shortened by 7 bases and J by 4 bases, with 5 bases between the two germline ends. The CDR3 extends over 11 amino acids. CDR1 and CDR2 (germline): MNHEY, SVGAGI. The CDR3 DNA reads TGTGCCAGCACCCAAGGAAACACCATATATTTT. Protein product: CASTQGNTIYF.

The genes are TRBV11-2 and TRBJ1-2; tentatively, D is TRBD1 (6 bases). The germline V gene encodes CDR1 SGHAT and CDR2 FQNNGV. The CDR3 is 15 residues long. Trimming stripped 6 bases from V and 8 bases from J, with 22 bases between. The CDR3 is CASSPSGATVYGYTF. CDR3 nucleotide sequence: TGTGCCAGCAGTCCATCAGGGGCCACCGTCTACGGCTACACCTTC.

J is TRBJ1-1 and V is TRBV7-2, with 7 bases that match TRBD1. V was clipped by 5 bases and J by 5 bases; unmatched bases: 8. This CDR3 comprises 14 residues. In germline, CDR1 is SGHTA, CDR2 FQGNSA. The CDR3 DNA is TGTGCCAGCAGCCTATCGACAGGGTGGACTGAAGCTTTCTTT. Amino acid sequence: CASSLSTGWTEAFF.

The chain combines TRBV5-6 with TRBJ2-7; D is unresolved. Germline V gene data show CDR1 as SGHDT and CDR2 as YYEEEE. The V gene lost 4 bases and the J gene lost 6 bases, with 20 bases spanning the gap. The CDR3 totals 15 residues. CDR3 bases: TGTGCCAGCAGCGCCGGTTATGGAACTCTACGCGAGCAGTACTTC. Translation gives CASSAGYGTLREQYF.

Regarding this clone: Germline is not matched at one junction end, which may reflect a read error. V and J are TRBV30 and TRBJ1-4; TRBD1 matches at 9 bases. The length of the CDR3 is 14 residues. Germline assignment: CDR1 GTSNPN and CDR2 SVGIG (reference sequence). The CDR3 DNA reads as TGTGTCTGGAGTGATACAGGGGGCAATGAAAAACTGTTTTTT. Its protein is CVWSDTGGNEKLFF.

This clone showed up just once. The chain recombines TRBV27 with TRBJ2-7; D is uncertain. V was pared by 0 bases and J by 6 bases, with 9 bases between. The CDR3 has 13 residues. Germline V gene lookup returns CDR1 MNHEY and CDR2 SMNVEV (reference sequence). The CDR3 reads CASSLSWAGEQYF. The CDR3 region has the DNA TGTGCCAGCAGTTTATCGTGGGCCGGCGAGCAGTACTTC.

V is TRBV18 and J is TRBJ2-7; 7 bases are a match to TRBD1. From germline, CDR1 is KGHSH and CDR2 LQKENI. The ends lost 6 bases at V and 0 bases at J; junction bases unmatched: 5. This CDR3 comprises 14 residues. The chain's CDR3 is CASSDRTGSYEQYF. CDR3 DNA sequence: TGTGCCAGCTCCGACAGGACAGGCTCCTACGAGCAGTACTTC. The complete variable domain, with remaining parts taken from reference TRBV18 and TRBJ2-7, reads NAGVMQNPRHLVRRRGQEARLRCSPMKGHSHVYWYRQLPEEGLKFMVYLQKENIIDESGMPKERFSAEFPKEGPSILRIQQVVRGDSAAYFCASSDRTGSYEQYFGPGTRLTVT.